The 8 T cell receptor beta chains presented below share a single source sample, sequenced in a study of T cell responses to AZD1222 COVID-19 vaccine. Sequencing used immunoSEQ multiplex PCR; TCRdb keeps in-frame clones, though not all of them. The sample shows 130,000 to 150,000 clones, roughly nine tenths of them seen only once. The starting material was peripheral blood, obtained on day 0 of AZD1222 vaccination. The receptors shown here come from an adult in good health.

CDR3 region: CASSQAAGNTGELFF. DNA of the CDR3: TGCGCCAGCAGCCAAGCTGCGGGGAACACCGGGGAGCTGTTTTTT. This rearrangement joins TRBV4-3 to TRBJ2-2; possible D gene TRBD2, 5 bases. The germline V gene encodes CDR1 LGHNA and CDR2 YSLEER. The V gene lost 1 base and the J gene lost 1 base, with 7 bases spanning the gap. The CDR3 is made up of 15 amino acids.

The chain has TRBV4-1 and TRBJ1-5, with TRBD1 matching over 8 bases. After removal of 1 base from V and 2 bases from J, the junction contained 7 bases not matched to a gene. The CDR3 contains 17 residues. Looked up from germline, CDR1 is MGHRA and CDR2 is YSYEKL. The CDR3 DNA is TGCGCCAGCAGCCAAGGACAGGGGAGGTGGGGCAATCAGCCCCAGCATTTT. This translates into CASSQGQGRWGNQPQHF.

The chain joins TRBV12-5 to TRBJ1-1; possible D gene TRBD1, 6 bases. CDR1 and CDR2 from the germline V gene are LGHNT and FRNRAP. The CDR3 extends over 19 amino acids. The V end was cut by 5 bases, the J end by 1 base, with 26 bases between. CDR3 region: CASGPAWGLLARWNTEAFF. CDR3 in DNA: TGTGCTAGTGGTCCCGCATGGGGGCTCCTGGCGCGATGGAACACTGAAGCTTTCTTT.

V usage is TRBV7-6 and J usage is TRBJ1-1; 9 nucleotides line up with TRBD1. The CDR3 has 15 residues. The V and J ends lost 0 bases and 6 bases, in that order; junction bases with no gene match: 5. Looked up from germline, CDR1 is SGHVS and CDR2 is FNYEAQ. CDR3 in DNA: TGTGCCAGCAGCTTAGCGGTCACAGGGGGCCCTGAAGCTTTCTTT. This translates into CASSLAVTGGPEAFF.

This clone has just one count. V gene TRBV13 combines with J gene TRBJ1-3, with no clear D. CDR1 PRHDT and CDR2 FYEKMQ come from the germline V gene (reference sequence). V was shortened by 5 bases and J by 4 bases, with 9 bases between the two germline ends. CDR3 length equals 13 residues. CDR3 sequence reads: CASSVSRGNTIYF. CDR3 DNA: TGTGCCAGCAGCGTGAGTAGGGGAAACACCATATATTTT.

J is TRBJ1-1 and V is TRBV2; D not certain. V dropped 4 bases and J dropped 1 base, with 10 bases sitting between them. In germline, CDR1 is SNHLY, CDR2 FYNNEI. The CDR3 is 14 amino acids. CDR3 in DNA: TGTGCCAGCAGTGTATACCGGTCGAACACTGAAGCTTTCTTT. Protein sequence: CASSVYRSNTEAFF.

V gene TRBV19 combines with J gene TRBJ2-2, with 8 bases lining up with TRBD2. The germline V gene has CDR1 LNHDA and CDR2 SQIVND (reference sequence). This CDR3 spans 17 amino acids. J lost 4 bases, V lost 6 bases, and 13 bases had no gene match. The CDR3 loop reads CASRPLYSGNPTGELFF. The CDR3, as DNA: TGTGCCAGTAGACCCTTATATAGCGGGAACCCCACCGGGGAGCTGTTTTTT.

The V gene is TRBV11-1, the J gene TRBJ2-7; D is undetermined. This CDR3 spans 13 amino acids. V lost 4 bases and J lost 9, with 16 bases in between. Germline lookup yields CDR1 SGHAT and CDR2 FQDESV (reference sequence). The CDR3 here is CASSSVAGLGQYF. In DNA, the CDR3 is TGTGCCAGCAGCTCCGTGGCAGGTTTGGGGCAGTACTTC.